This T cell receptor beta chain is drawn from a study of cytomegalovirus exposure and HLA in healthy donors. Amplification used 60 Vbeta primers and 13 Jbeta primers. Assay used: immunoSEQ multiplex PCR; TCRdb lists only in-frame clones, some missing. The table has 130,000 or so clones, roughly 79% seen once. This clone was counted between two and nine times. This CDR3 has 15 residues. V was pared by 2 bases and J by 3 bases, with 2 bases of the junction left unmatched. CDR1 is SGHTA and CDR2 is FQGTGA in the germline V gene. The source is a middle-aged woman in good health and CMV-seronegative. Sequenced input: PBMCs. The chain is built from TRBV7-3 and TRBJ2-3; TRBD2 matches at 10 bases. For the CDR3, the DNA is TGTGCCAGCAGCTTAGTTAGCGGGGGGACAGATACGCAGTATTTT. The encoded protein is CASSLVSGGTDTQYF.